The rows below give T cell receptor beta chains drawn from one sample of a study of blood T cell repertoires in COVID-19. TCRdb's table, derived via immunoSEQ multiplex PCR, lists solely in-frame clones and lacks some. The sample has some 270,000 clones, about nine tenths seen once. The material sequenced was peripheral blood. These receptor sequences come from a man aged 45-65 years with acute or convalescent COVID-19. CDR3s include the opening cysteine and the closing phenylalanine or tryptophan. The D gene is left open where the match is weak. Only part of the rows carry a size: once, few, many, or a class if the clone is expanded.

len: 15; j_gene: TRBJ2-5; v_gene: TRBV3-1/TRBV3-2; abundance: -; d_gene: TRBD2; CDR3nt: TGTGCCAGCAGCCCCAGCGGGGGGGGCCAAGAGACCCAGTACTTC; CDR3aa: CASSPSGGGQETQYF
len: 17; j_gene: TRBJ2-2; v_gene: TRBV7-9; abundance: -; d_gene: TRBD2; CDR3nt: TGTGCCAGCAGCTTAGCAGAGCTAGCGGGAGACACCGGGGAGCTGTTTTTT; CDR3aa: CASSLAELAGDTGELFF
len: 10; j_gene: TRBJ2-7; v_gene: TRBV20-1; abundance: -; d_gene: -; CDR3nt: TGCAGTGCTTGGTTACTCGAGCAGTACTTC; CDR3aa: CSAWLLEQYF
len: 13; j_gene: TRBJ2-3; v_gene: TRBV5-1; abundance: -; d_gene: -; CDR3nt: TGCGCCAGCAGCTTGGCCATGACAGATACGCAGTATTTT; CDR3aa: CASSLAMTDTQYF
len: 15; j_gene: TRBJ2-7; v_gene: TRBV13; abundance: -; d_gene: TRBD1; CDR3nt: TGTGCCAGCAGCTTTCCACCGGGACAGGGCTACGAGCAGTACTTC; CDR3aa: CASSFPPGQGYEQYF
len: 15; j_gene: TRBJ2-7; v_gene: TRBV4-2; abundance: -; d_gene: TRBD2; CDR3nt: TGTGCCAGCAGCCGCCAGCTGGGACTAGCGGACGAGCAGTACTTC; CDR3aa: CASSRQLGLADEQYF
len: 12; j_gene: TRBJ2-7; v_gene: TRBV5-1; abundance: -; d_gene: -; CDR3nt: TGCGCCAGCAGCCTGACTCCCTACGAGCAGTACTTC; CDR3aa: CASSLTPYEQYF
len: 14; j_gene: TRBJ1-3; v_gene: TRBV9; abundance: once; d_gene: -; CDR3nt: TGTGCCAGCAGCGCTACGGGCTCTGGAAACACCATATATTTT; CDR3aa: CASSATGSGNTIYF
len: 14; j_gene: TRBJ1-3; v_gene: TRBV28; abundance: -; d_gene: -; CDR3nt: TGTGCCAGCAGTCCGACACAGGCGGGGAGCACCATATATTTT; CDR3aa: CASSPTQAGSTIYF
len: 14; j_gene: TRBJ2-7; v_gene: TRBV5-4; abundance: -; d_gene: TRBD1; CDR3nt: TGTGCCAGCAGCGGAGGACAGGAGTCCTACGAGCAGTACTTC; CDR3aa: CASSGGQESYEQYF
len: 15; j_gene: TRBJ2-7; v_gene: TRBV7-3; abundance: -; d_gene: -; CDR3nt: TGTGCCAGCAGCTTAATGGGCCAGGGCGGCTACGAGCAGTACTTC; CDR3aa: CASSLMGQGGYEQYF
len: 14; j_gene: TRBJ1-1; v_gene: TRBV6-6; abundance: -; d_gene: -; CDR3nt: TGTGCCAGCAGTTATCAGGGAATCCACACTGAAGCTTTCTTT; CDR3aa: CASSYQGIHTEAFF
len: 15; j_gene: TRBJ2-5; v_gene: TRBV10-3; abundance: -; d_gene: TRBD1; CDR3nt: TGTGCCATCAGCACTAGGACAGGGGTACAAGAGACCCAGTACTTC; CDR3aa: CAISTRTGVQETQYF
len: 19; j_gene: TRBJ2-5; v_gene: TRBV7-6; abundance: -; d_gene: TRBD2; CDR3nt: TGTGCCAGCAGCTTGGAGGCTAGCGGGGGGGCCACTTCGGGAGAGACCCAGTACTTC; CDR3aa: CASSLEASGGATSGETQYF
len: 12; j_gene: TRBJ1-2; v_gene: TRBV5-6; abundance: -; d_gene: -; CDR3nt: TGTGCCAGCAGCATCGGGTCCTATGGCTACACCTTC; CDR3aa: CASSIGSYGYTF
len: 14; j_gene: TRBJ1-2; v_gene: TRBV6-5; abundance: -; d_gene: -; CDR3nt: TGTGCCAGCAGTTACGCCGCAGGGCGGCTTGGCTACACCTTC; CDR3aa: CASSYAAGRLGYTF
len: 13; j_gene: TRBJ2-7; v_gene: TRBV3-1/TRBV3-2; abundance: -; d_gene: -; CDR3nt: TGTGCCAGCAGCCCTCAGGGTCCCTACGAGCAGTACTTC; CDR3aa: CASSPQGPYEQYF
len: 14; j_gene: TRBJ1-1; v_gene: TRBV3-1/TRBV3-2; abundance: once; d_gene: TRBD1; CDR3nt: TGTGCCAGCAGCCGACAGGGGGCTGGGACTGAAGCTTTCTTT; CDR3aa: CASSRQGAGTEAFF
len: 14; j_gene: TRBJ2-1; v_gene: TRBV7-2; abundance: -; d_gene: TRBD1; CDR3nt: TGTGCCAGCAGCTTCGGGACAGGGAACAATGAGCAGTTCTTC; CDR3aa: CASSFGTGNNEQFF
len: 14; j_gene: TRBJ1-4; v_gene: TRBV2; abundance: -; d_gene: TRBD1; CDR3nt: TGTGCCAGCAGCCCGGACAGGGGTAATGAAAAACTGTTTTTT; CDR3aa: CASSPDRGNEKLFF
len: 13; j_gene: TRBJ2-7; v_gene: TRBV2; abundance: -; d_gene: -; CDR3nt: TGTGCCAGCAGTGATGAAGGGGACTACGAGCAGTACTTC; CDR3aa: CASSDEGDYEQYF
len: 15; j_gene: TRBJ2-3; v_gene: TRBV5-1; abundance: -; d_gene: TRBD2; CDR3nt: TGCGCCAGCAGCTTGCCTAGCGGGAACACAGATACGCAGTATTTT; CDR3aa: CASSLPSGNTDTQYF
len: 15; j_gene: TRBJ1-4; v_gene: TRBV6-5; abundance: -; d_gene: -; CDR3nt: TGTGCCAGCAGTTCGATGACTTCTATGGATGAAAAACTGTTTTTT; CDR3aa: CASSSMTSMDEKLFF
len: 16; j_gene: TRBJ1-6; v_gene: TRBV7-6; abundance: once; d_gene: -; CDR3nt: TGTGCCAGCAGCTTAGGGGGGGTTTTTTCTAATTCACCCCTCCACTTT; CDR3aa: CASSLGGVFSNSPLHF
len: 15; j_gene: TRBJ1-2; v_gene: TRBV15; abundance: -; d_gene: TRBD1; CDR3nt: TGTGCCACCAGCAACGTCGAGGAGGGGGCGAATGGCTACACCTTC; CDR3aa: CATSNVEEGANGYTF
len: 15; j_gene: TRBJ2-5; v_gene: TRBV3-1/TRBV3-2; abundance: -; d_gene: TRBD1; CDR3nt: TGTGCCAGCAGCCAAGATCTGGACAGGGAAGAGACCCAGTACTTC; CDR3aa: CASSQDLDREETQYF
len: 19; j_gene: TRBJ2-3; v_gene: TRBV10-3; abundance: -; d_gene: TRBD2; CDR3nt: TGTGCCATCAGTGAGTCGAGGACTAGCGGGACCTTTAGCACAGATACGCAGTATTTT; CDR3aa: CAISESRTSGTFSTDTQYF
len: 16; j_gene: TRBJ1-1; v_gene: TRBV7-3; abundance: -; d_gene: -; CDR3nt: TGTGCCAGCAGCTTAAACTCCGGGGGGGTAATTGGTGAAGCTTTCTTT; CDR3aa: CASSLNSGGVIGEAFF
len: 14; j_gene: TRBJ2-3; v_gene: TRBV6-5; abundance: -; d_gene: -; CDR3nt: TGTGCCAGCAGTTACTCGTCCTCCACAGATACGCAGTATTTT; CDR3aa: CASSYSSSTDTQYF
len: 16; j_gene: TRBJ2-7; v_gene: TRBV5-1; abundance: -; d_gene: TRBD2; CDR3nt: TGCGCCAGCAGCTTGGGGGGACTAGCGGATTCCTACGAGCAGTACTTC; CDR3aa: CASSLGGLADSYEQYF
len: 13; j_gene: TRBJ1-1; v_gene: TRBV9; abundance: -; d_gene: -; CDR3nt: TGTGCCAGCAGCGTAGCTCCGAACACTGAAGCTTTCTTT; CDR3aa: CASSVAPNTEAFF
len: 13; j_gene: TRBJ1-2; v_gene: TRBV30; abundance: -; d_gene: -; CDR3nt: TGTGCCCATCAACAAGAAGCTAACTATGGCTACACCTTC; CDR3aa: CAHQQEANYGYTF
len: 13; j_gene: TRBJ2-7; v_gene: TRBV19; abundance: -; d_gene: -; CDR3nt: TGTGCCAGTAGTCAATCCGGAGCCTACGAGCAGTACTTC; CDR3aa: CASSQSGAYEQYF
len: 16; j_gene: TRBJ2-3; v_gene: TRBV5-1; abundance: -; d_gene: -; CDR3nt: TGCGCCAGCAGCTCTGGGACTTCGACTAGCACAGATACGCAGTATTTT; CDR3aa: CASSSGTSTSTDTQYF
len: 15; j_gene: TRBJ1-6; v_gene: TRBV2; abundance: -; d_gene: -; CDR3nt: TGTGCCAGCAGCCCGACAGGCCAAGGAATTTCACCCCTCCACTTT; CDR3aa: CASSPTGQGISPLHF
len: 16; j_gene: TRBJ1-2; v_gene: TRBV7-8; abundance: -; d_gene: -; CDR3nt: TGTGCCAGCAGCTCGTACAGGTTTGGGGGGGCCTATGGCTACACCTTC; CDR3aa: CASSSYRFGGAYGYTF
len: 13; j_gene: TRBJ2-7; v_gene: TRBV12-3/TRBV12-4; abundance: -; d_gene: -; CDR3nt: TGTGCCAGCAGTTTTCGGACTCCCTACGAGCAGTACTTC; CDR3aa: CASSFRTPYEQYF
len: 14; j_gene: TRBJ1-1; v_gene: TRBV6-6; abundance: -; d_gene: -; CDR3nt: TGTGCCAGCAGCGTTCCGTGGAGGGCCACTGAAGCTTTCTTT; CDR3aa: CASSVPWRATEAFF
len: 14; j_gene: TRBJ1-6; v_gene: TRBV6-5; abundance: -; d_gene: -; CDR3nt: TGTGCCACCCCGGAGAGCTCCTATAATTCACCCCTCCACTTT; CDR3aa: CATPESSYNSPLHF
len: 16; j_gene: TRBJ2-2; v_gene: TRBV3-1/TRBV3-2; abundance: -; d_gene: TRBD2; CDR3nt: TGTGCCAGCAGCCAATTAGGACTAGCGGCCACCGGGGAGCTGTTTTTT; CDR3aa: CASSQLGLAATGELFF
len: 17; j_gene: TRBJ1-4; v_gene: TRBV5-1; abundance: -; d_gene: TRBD1; CDR3nt: TGCGCCAGCAGCTCCCGGACAGGGGGCATCCTCGGTGAAAAACTGTTTTTT; CDR3aa: CASSSRTGGILGEKLFF